The clone carrying this TCR beta chain was observed many times. The Seattle site enrolled patients during active infection and followed them longitudinally. Original handling: Researchers report that nucleated cell counts were estimated from reference gene primer amplification. TCRdb keeps only in-frame clones here, not all; method: immunoSEQ multiplex PCR. That table is the source of V, J and clone size, and D and trimming were worked out from the DNA. The top ten clones hold about 6.5% of a sample with 150,000 to 200,000 clones, 79% of them seen once. The sample is drawn from a study of blood T cell repertoires in COVID-19. Trimming shortened V by 7 bases and J by 11 bases, and 21 bases separated the two germline ends. The CDR3 extends over 13 amino acids. Germline V gives CDR1 SQVTM, CDR2 ANQGSEA.

The J gene is TRBJ1-5, the V gene TRBV29-1; possible D gene TRBD1, 5 bases. The specimen was peripheral blood. This TCR was recovered from a woman in her thirties or forties with COVID-19, enrolled during active disease. CDR3 loop: CSAAASILGAQHF. DNA for the CDR3: TGCAGCGCAGCCGCAAGTATATTAGGGGCCCAGCATTTT.